Below, 5 T cell receptor beta chains from the same sample are listed, as sequenced in a study of T cells in Graves' hyperthyroidism and ophthalmopathy. TCR beta CDR3 regions were amplified from RNA. An initial round of RT-PCR targeting the TCR CDR3 relied on the HTBI primer set. MiXCR, run by TCRdb on the multiplex PCR reads, gives a single entry per CDR3 protein. The repertoire includes approximately 600,000 distinct CDR3 sequences, about 14% of them detected once, and roughly 4.5% sits in the top ten. Material for sequencing was blood. These receptors all stem from a woman between 40 and 50 years old with Graves' ophthalmopathy.

This clonotype came up many times. The chain couples TRBV11-2 to TRBJ2-7; the D gene is possibly TRBD2 (5 bases). The V and J ends lost 0 bases and 2 bases respectively, with 11 bases between them. The CDR3 loop spans 15 amino acids. CDR1 and CDR2 from the germline V gene are SGHAT and FQNNGV. The CDR3 sequence: CASSLDGSGPYEQYF. DNA for the CDR3: TGTGCCAGCAGCTTAGACGGCAGCGGACCCTACGAGCAGTACTTC. The complete variable domain, with remaining parts taken from reference TRBV11-2 and TRBJ2-7, reads EAGVAQSPRYKIIEKRQSVAFWCNPISGHATLYWYQQILGQGPKLLIQFQNNGVVDDSQLPKDRFSAERLKGVDSTLKIQPAKLEDSAVYLCASSLDGSGPYEQYFGPGTRLTVT.

In its sample, this clonotype was seen many times. This chain uses TRBV6-2 or TRBV6-3 with TRBJ2-7, with TRBD2 identical over 9 bases. Unmatched junction bases numbered 5, after V lost 7 bases and J lost 4 bases. The germline gives CDR1 MNHEY, CDR2 SVGEGT. The CDR3 is 13 amino acids. Here the CDR3 reads CASTGAGGYEQYF. The DNA of the CDR3 is TGTGCCAGCACGGGAGCGGGAGGTTACGAGCAGTACTTC.

The gene calls are TRBV28 and TRBJ2-1, with 7 bases identical to TRBD1. Germline-derived CDR1 and CDR2 are MDHEN and SYDVKM. The CDR3 is 15 residues long. V shed 4 bases, J shed 1 base, and the junction held 4 bases outside the gene matches. The CDR3 nucleotides read TGTGCCAGCAGTTCGACAGGGATTTCCTACAATGAGCAGTTCTTC. Protein sequence: CASSSTGISYNEQFF.

This clonotype has at least ten counts. V and J are TRBV19 and TRBJ1-1; TRBD1 might be the D (6 bases). The CDR3 is 15 residues long. Deletions cut 4 bases from V and 6 bases from J, with 18 bases between. CDR1 and CDR2 from the germline V gene are LNHDA and SQIVND (reference sequence). Here the CDR3 reads CASSKYWGAAAEAFF. The CDR3 DNA sequence: TGTGCCAGTAGTAAGTACTGGGGGGCGGCCGCTGAAGCTTTCTTT.

Ten or more counts support this clonotype. V and J are TRBV27 and TRBJ2-7, with 7 bases aligning to TRBD2. The CDR3 covers 16 residues. V lost 5 bases, J lost 7 bases, and 17 bases stayed unmatched. Germline V gene data show CDR1 as MNHEY and CDR2 as SMNVEV (reference sequence). The CDR3 loop reads CASSLDLAEPYAEQYF. CDR3 bases: TGTGCCAGCAGTCTGGACCTAGCGGAACCCTACGCAGAGCAGTACTTC.